One and the same sample provided the 7 T cell receptor beta chains below, sequenced in a study of response to subunit inactivated influenza vaccine. TCRdb fed the RT-PCR reads into MiXCR, producing one record per CDR3 protein. The sample holds roughly 540,000 distinct CDR3 sequences, less than 25% seen once. The same sample was also used in a study of T cells expressing NK-cell markers. Per that study: It was by 5'RACE template switching with UMIs that TCR beta cDNA was made.

Sequenced here: CD4+ T cells sorted from PBMCs, sampled 12 days after vaccination. The receptor source for this set is a man between 50 and 59 years old who received an inactivated influenza vaccine.

V usage is TRBV7-2 and J usage is TRBJ1-4, with TRBD1 matching 7 bases. V lost 5 bases, J lost 7 bases, and 7 bases stayed unmatched. Germline CDR1 reads SGHTA; CDR2 reads FQGNSA. CDR3 length equals 14 residues. The CDR3 region has the DNA TGTGCCAGCAGCCCGCAGGGGGGGCTTGAAAAACTGTTTTTT. Translating gives CASSPQGGLEKLFF.

This clonotype was observed a handful of times. The rearrangement uses TRBV15 and TRBJ2-7; 7 nucleotides align to TRBD1. V shed 2 bases, J shed 0 bases, and the junction held 7 bases outside the gene matches. CDR1 is LNHNV and CDR2 is YYDKDF in the germline V gene (reference sequence). This CDR3 contains 16 residues. The CDR3 loop reads CATSRTRTGVSYEQYF. The DNA for the CDR3 is TGTGCCACCAGCAGAACTCGGACAGGCGTCTCCTACGAGCAGTACTTC.

The rearrangement uses TRBV24-1 and TRBJ1-2, with D tentatively TRBD1 (5 bases). CDR1 and CDR2 (germline): KGHDR, SFDVKD. The V end was cut by 1 base, the J end by 6 bases, with 11 bases between. This CDR3 is 14 amino acids long. The CDR3 DNA is TGTGCCACCAGTGATTTCAGGCAGGGCAATGGCTACACCTTC. It codes for CATSDFRQGNGYTF.

The V and J genes are TRBV19 and TRBJ1-2, with TRBD1 identical over 8 bases. CDR1 LNHDA and CDR2 SQIVND come from the germline V gene (reference sequence). This CDR3 contains 15 residues. V was clipped by 6 bases and J by 3 bases; unmatched bases: 9. CDR3 region: CASRPAGQGHYGYTF. The CDR3 nucleotides read TGTGCCAGTAGGCCCGCTGGACAGGGTCACTATGGCTACACCTTC.

The rearrangement joins TRBV20-1 to TRBJ2-5; D gene ambiguous. CDR1 and CDR2 (germline): DFQATT, SNEGSKA (reference sequence). The CDR3 runs to 13 residues. V was shortened by 6 bases and J by 5 bases, with 16 bases between the two germline ends. The CDR3 region has the DNA TGCAGTGCCCCGGGCTGGGTAGGGGAGACCCAGTACTTC. Translation: CSAPGWVGETQYF.

This clonotype occurred a few times. The chain joins TRBV4-2 to TRBJ2-3, with TRBD2 as a possible D gene (6 bases). This CDR3 has 17 residues. The V and J ends lost 0 bases and 2 bases respectively, with 15 bases between them. Germline assignment: CDR1 LGHNA and CDR2 YNFKEQ. The CDR3: CASSQEPRDSYTDTQYF. The CDR3 DNA follows: TGTGCCAGCAGCCAAGAACCAAGGGACTCCTACACAGATACGCAGTATTTT.

This clonotype was counted only a few times. This chain connects TRBV15 to TRBJ1-6; D unclear. The germline gives CDR1 LNHNV, CDR2 YYDKDF (reference sequence). The CDR3 totals 16 residues. V was pared by 0 bases and J by 8 bases, with 14 bases between. The CDR3 region is CATSRDLRQVDSPLHF. CDR3 coding DNA: TGTGCCACCAGCAGAGATCTGCGTCAGGTAGATTCACCCCTCCACTTT.